What follows describes a single T cell receptor (beta chain). Expressed TCRB transcripts were sequenced, since all the RNA that had been isolated was reverse transcribed. The average read count of naive, central memory and regulatory T cell samples was about 3.57 million. Some clones are missing from TCRdb's copy, which holds only in-frame ones; the method was immunoSEQ multiplex PCR. The sample consists of 250,000 to 350,000 clones, roughly 15% of them appearing once. The data derive from a study of beta chain features in type 1 diabetes. Study-wide context: Patients did not differ from healthy donors in age, gender or cell yield.

Trimming removed 4 bases from V and 5 bases from J, with 6 bases in between. This CDR3 is built from 11 residues. Germline V gene data show CDR1 as SNHLY and CDR2 as FYNNEI. The chain has TRBV2 and TRBJ2-7; D is undetermined. The source material was central memory CD4+ T cells from blood. The TCR originated in a man between 25 and 39 years old in good health. DNA for the CDR3: TGTGCCAGCAGTGGAAAGAACGAGCAGTACTTC. Translated: CASSGKNEQYF.